Below, one T cell receptor beta chain is given with its context. The data were obtained in a study of blood T cell repertoires in COVID-19. In the study overall: The cDNA or gDNA used as material had been derived from T cells, B-cell-depleted T cells, or PBMCs.

This CDR3 has 17 residues. Trimming cost V 4 bases and J 6 bases; bases outside gene matches: 12. CDR1 is SGHTA, CDR2 FQGTGA, per germline. Original data processing: Cell counts per sample came from amplifying reference gene primers. Clones were read by immunoSEQ multiplex PCR, and TCRdb kept only the in-frame ones, dropping some. The V and J calls and the clone size are those of that table, but D and trimming were determined from the DNA. The sample lists over 150,000 clones; around 87% were seen once. The rearrangement uses TRBV7-3 and TRBJ2-1, with 10 bases aligning to TRBD2. Specimen: peripheral blood. The clonotype originates from a man aged 40-49 years with active or convalescent COVID-19. The CDR3 region is CASSSSSGSGGFNEQFF. CDR3 DNA: TGTGCCAGCAGCTCATCCTCAGGTAGCGGGGGGTTCAATGAGCAGTTCTTC.